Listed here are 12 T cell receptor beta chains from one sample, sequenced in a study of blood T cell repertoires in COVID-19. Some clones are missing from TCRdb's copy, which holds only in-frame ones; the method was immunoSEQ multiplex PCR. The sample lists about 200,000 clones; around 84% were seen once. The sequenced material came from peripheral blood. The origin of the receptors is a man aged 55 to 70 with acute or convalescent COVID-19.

The CDR3 loop is CASSLSVGGTGELFF. CDR3 coding DNA: TGTGCCAGCAGCTTATCTGTGGGGGGCACCGGGGAGCTGTTTTTT. This sequence joins TRBV7-3 and TRBJ2-2, with a weak D call TRBD2 (6 bases). V was shortened by 2 bases and J by 4 bases, with 11 bases between the two germline ends. The CDR3 runs to 15 residues. Germline V lookup: CDR1 SGHTA, CDR2 FQGTGA.

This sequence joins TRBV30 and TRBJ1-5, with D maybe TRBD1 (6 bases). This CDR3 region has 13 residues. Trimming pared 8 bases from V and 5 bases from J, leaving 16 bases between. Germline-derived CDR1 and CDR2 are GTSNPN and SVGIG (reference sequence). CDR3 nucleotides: TGTGCCAGAAAGGGGGGGCTCCATCAGCCCCAGCATTTT. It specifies CARKGGLHQPQHF.

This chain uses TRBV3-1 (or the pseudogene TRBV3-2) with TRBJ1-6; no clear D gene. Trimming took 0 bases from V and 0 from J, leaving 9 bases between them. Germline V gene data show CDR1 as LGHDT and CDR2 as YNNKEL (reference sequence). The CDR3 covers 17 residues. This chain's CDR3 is CASSQDLLVSYNSPLHF. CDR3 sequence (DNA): TGTGCCAGCAGCCAAGATCTACTCGTCTCCTATAATTCACCCCTCCACTTT.

CDR3 sequence reads: CASSQHGSSDTQYF. The DNA for the CDR3 is TGTGCCAGCAGCCAACACGGGAGCTCAGATACGCAGTATTTT. The V and J genes are TRBV3-1 (or the pseudogene TRBV3-2) and TRBJ2-3; possibly TRBD2 for D (6 bases). The germline V gene encodes CDR1 LGHDT and CDR2 YNNKEL (reference sequence). The CDR3 sequence is 14 residues long. V lost 2 bases and J lost 4, with 10 bases in between.

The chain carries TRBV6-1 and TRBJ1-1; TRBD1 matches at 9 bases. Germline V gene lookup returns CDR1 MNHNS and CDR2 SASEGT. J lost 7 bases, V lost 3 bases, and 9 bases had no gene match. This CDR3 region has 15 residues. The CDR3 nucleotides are TGTGCCAGCAGTGAGCCGGGACAGGGATCGGGTGAAGCTTTCTTT. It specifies CASSEPGQGSGEAFF.

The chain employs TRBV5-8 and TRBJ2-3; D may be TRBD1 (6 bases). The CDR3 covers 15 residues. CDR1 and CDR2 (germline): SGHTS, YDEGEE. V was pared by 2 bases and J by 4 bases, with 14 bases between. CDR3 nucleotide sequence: TGTGCCAGCAGCTTCAGAACAGGGTCGGCAGATACGCAGTATTTT. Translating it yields CASSFRTGSADTQYF.

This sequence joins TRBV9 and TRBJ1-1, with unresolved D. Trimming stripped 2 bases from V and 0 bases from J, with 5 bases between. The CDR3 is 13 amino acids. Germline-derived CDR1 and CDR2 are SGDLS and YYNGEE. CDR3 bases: TGTGCCAGCAGCGTCAGTATGAACACTGAAGCTTTCTTT. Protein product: CASSVSMNTEAFF.

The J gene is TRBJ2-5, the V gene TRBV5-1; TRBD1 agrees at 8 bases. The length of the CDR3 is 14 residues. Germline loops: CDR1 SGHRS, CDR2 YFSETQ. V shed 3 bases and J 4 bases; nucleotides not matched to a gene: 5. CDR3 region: CASSSGTGLETQYF. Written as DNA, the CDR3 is TGCGCCAGCAGCTCCGGGACAGGCCTAGAGACCCAGTACTTC.

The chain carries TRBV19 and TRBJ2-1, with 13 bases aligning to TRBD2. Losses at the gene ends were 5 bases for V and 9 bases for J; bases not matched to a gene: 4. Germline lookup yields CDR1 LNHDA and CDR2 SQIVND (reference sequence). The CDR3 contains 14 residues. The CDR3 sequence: CASSPGTSGAEQFF. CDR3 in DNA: TGTGCCAGTAGTCCGGGGACTAGCGGGGCTGAGCAGTTCTTC.

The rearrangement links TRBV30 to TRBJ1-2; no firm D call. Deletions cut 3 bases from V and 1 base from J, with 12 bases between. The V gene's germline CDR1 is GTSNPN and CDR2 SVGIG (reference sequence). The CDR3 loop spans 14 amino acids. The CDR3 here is CAWRPGDFNYGYTF. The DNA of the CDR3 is TGTGCCTGGAGGCCCGGGGATTTTAACTATGGCTACACCTTC.

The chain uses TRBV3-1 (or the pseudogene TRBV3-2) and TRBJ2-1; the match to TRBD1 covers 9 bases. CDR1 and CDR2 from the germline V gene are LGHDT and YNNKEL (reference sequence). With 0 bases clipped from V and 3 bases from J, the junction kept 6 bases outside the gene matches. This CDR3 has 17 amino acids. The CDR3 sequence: CASSQDPRTGVYNEQFF. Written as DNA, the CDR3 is TGTGCCAGCAGCCAAGATCCCCGGACAGGGGTCTACAATGAGCAGTTCTTC.

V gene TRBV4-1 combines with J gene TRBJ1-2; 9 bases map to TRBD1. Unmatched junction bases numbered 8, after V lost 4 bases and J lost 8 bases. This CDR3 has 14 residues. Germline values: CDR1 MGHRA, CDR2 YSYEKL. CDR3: CASSLPGQGRGYTF. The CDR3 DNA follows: TGCGCCAGCAGCCTCCCCGGACAGGGGCGCGGCTACACCTTC.